One sample yielded the 22 T cell receptor beta chains listed below, sequenced in a study of stem cell transplantation in POMP-related autoinflammatory disease. Assay used: immunoSEQ multiplex PCR; TCRdb lists only in-frame clones, some missing. The data contain some 68,000 clones, approximately 91% of them singletons. Sequenced material: CD4+ T cells from PBMCs, taken after stem cell transplantation. These receptors all stem from a human patient with POMP-related autoinflammation and immune dysregulation (PRAID). Some of the T cells may derive from the graft donor.

This sequence joins TRBV5-4 and TRBJ2-5, with a tentative D call TRBD2 (6 bases). In germline, CDR1 is SGHNT, CDR2 YYREEE (reference sequence). Trimming stripped 1 base from V and 1 base from J, with 23 bases between. The CDR3 runs 19 residues. CDR3 residues: CASSLLGGPGREGQETQYF. CDR3 DNA: TGTGCCAGCAGCTTGCTGGGGGGACCGGGACGAGAAGGCCAAGAGACCCAGTACTTC.

The V call is TRBV24-1, the J call TRBJ2-4; the D gene is possibly TRBD2 (6 bases). V was pared by 9 bases and J by 7 bases, with 15 bases between. This CDR3 is 13 amino acids long. From germline, CDR1 is KGHDR and CDR2 SFDVKD. The CDR3 bases are TGTGCCACCCGGGACTCTACCACCAACATTCAGTACTTC. This gives the protein CATRDSTTNIQYF.

This sequence joins TRBV19 and TRBJ1-1, with D possibly TRBD1 on 5 matching bases. CDR3 length: 19 residues. CDR1 LNHDA and CDR2 SQIVND come from the germline V gene (reference sequence). Trimming took 6 bases from V and 1 from J, leaving 27 bases between them. In nucleotides, the CDR3 is TGTGCCAGTAGCAACTGGGGGACCGCCAATCCGTATACGAACACTGAAGCTTTCTTT. Translating it yields CASSNWGTANPYTNTEAFF.

This chain connects TRBV29-1 to TRBJ1-3; a weak D match, TRBD1 (5 bases). CDR3 size: 13 residues. With 0 bases removed from V and 2 bases from J, the gap between germline ends came to 5 bases. Per germline, CDR1 SQVTM and CDR2 ANQGSEA. CDR3: CSVEDRAGNTIYF. As DNA, the CDR3 is TGCAGCGTTGAAGACAGGGCTGGAAACACCATATATTTT.

This clone appeared a single time. The chain couples TRBV3-1 (or the pseudogene TRBV3-2) to TRBJ2-5; TRBD1 matches at 8 bases. This CDR3 comprises 15 residues. With 3 bases clipped from V and 2 bases from J, the junction kept 5 bases outside the gene matches. Germline V gives CDR1 LGHDT, CDR2 YNNKEL (reference sequence). As DNA, the CDR3 is TGTGCCAGCAGCCAGAGGACAGGGCCACAAGAGACCCAGTACTTC. Its translation is CASSQRTGPQETQYF.

This chain joins TRBV19 and TRBJ1-3; D remains ambiguous. The CDR3 is 13 residues long. Germline V lookup: CDR1 LNHDA, CDR2 SQIVND (reference sequence). Trimming stripped 3 bases from V and 5 bases from J, with 8 bases between. The CDR3 reads CASSISGRNTIYF. The CDR3 nucleotides are TGTGCCAGTAGTATCAGTGGTAGAAACACCATATATTTT.

This rearrangement joins TRBV4-2 to TRBJ2-1; tentatively, D is TRBD1 or TRBD2 (6 bases each). Trimming pared 7 bases from V and 3 bases from J, leaving 10 bases between. Germline lookup yields CDR1 LGHNA and CDR2 YNFKEQ. The CDR3 consists of 13 residues. The CDR3 DNA reads TGTGCCAGCACCGAGGGGGGCTACAATGAGCAGTTCTTC. It encodes CASTEGGYNEQFF.

The chain recombines TRBV5-1 with TRBJ1-1; D is perhaps TRBD1 (5 bases). V gave up 2 bases and J gave up 3 bases, with 11 bases separating them. From germline, CDR1 is SGHRS and CDR2 YFSETQ. This CDR3 contains 14 residues. The CDR3 here is CASSLNQGDTEAFF. The DNA for the CDR3 is TGCGCCAGCAGCTTAAATCAGGGTGACACTGAAGCTTTCTTT.

The chain couples TRBV29-1 to TRBJ2-1; 8 bases line up with TRBD2. The CDR3 extends over 14 amino acids. J lost 0 bases, V lost 2 bases, and 0 bases had no gene match. Germline V gene data show CDR1 as SQVTM and CDR2 as ANQGSEA. The CDR3, as DNA: TGCAGCGTTGAACGGGGGGGCTCCTACAATGAGCAGTTCTTC. This translates into CSVERGGSYNEQFF.

The genes are TRBV15 and TRBJ2-2; D is uncertain. The CDR3 loop spans 13 amino acids. The V gene lost 6 bases and the J gene lost 6 bases, with 11 bases spanning the gap. CDR1 LNHNV and CDR2 YYDKDF come from the germline V gene (reference sequence). The CDR3 protein is CATRAGTAGELFF. In DNA form, the CDR3 reads TGTGCCACCAGGGCAGGAACGGCCGGGGAGCTGTTTTTT.

This chain uses TRBV2 with TRBJ1-6; 7 bases line up with TRBD1. Germline V gene lookup returns CDR1 SNHLY and CDR2 FYNNEI. The CDR3 totals 15 residues. V dropped 2 bases and J dropped 8; count of bases not matched to a gene: 6. The CDR3 reads CASSERQGEYSPLHF. CDR3 bases: TGTGCCAGCAGTGAAAGGCAGGGGGAATATTCACCCCTCCACTTT.

The chain combines TRBV6-5 with TRBJ2-3; D uncertain. The germline V and J ends were trimmed by 6 bases and 1 base, with 8 bases remaining between them. The CDR3 is made up of 13 amino acids. Germline V gene sequence: CDR1 MNHEY, CDR2 SVGAGI. This chain's CDR3 is CASREQGTDTQYF. The CDR3 DNA reads TGTGCCAGCAGGGAGCAAGGCACAGATACGCAGTATTTT.

J is TRBJ2-7 and V is TRBV24-1; D gene unclear. The CDR3 is made up of 12 amino acids. Germline CDR1 KGHDR, CDR2 SFDVKD. The V and J ends lost 5 bases and 1 base respectively, with 5 bases between them. CDR3 sequence: CATSVSSYEQYV. The CDR3 DNA sequence: TGTGCCACCAGTGTTAGTTCCTACGAGCAGTACGTC.

V is TRBV6-5 and J is TRBJ1-4; D gene uncertain. V lost 4 bases, J lost 7 bases, and 13 bases lay in between. CDR3 length: 14 residues. Germline assignment: CDR1 MNHEY and CDR2 SVGAGI. Written as DNA, the CDR3 is TGTGCCAGCAGTTCCCTCGGACTGCTTGAAAAACTGTTTTTT. Translated: CASSSLGLLEKLFF.

The CDR3 is CASSLVTGTSGIEGEQFF. CDR3 nucleotide sequence: TGTGCCAGCAGCTTAGTCACGGGGACTAGCGGGATCGAGGGTGAGCAGTTCTTC. This chain joins TRBV13 and TRBJ2-1; TRBD2 aligns across 13 bases. There are 18 residues in the CDR3. Losses at the gene ends were 1 base for V and 9 bases for J; bases not matched to a gene: 12. Germline V gene lookup returns CDR1 PRHDT and CDR2 FYEKMQ (reference sequence). Based on the CDR3 plus reference TRBV13 and TRBJ2-1, the full variable domain is AAGVIQSPRHLIKEKRETATLKCYPIPRHDTVYWYQQGPGQDPQFLISFYEKMQSDKGSIPDRFSAQQFSDYHSELNMSSLELGDSALYFCASSLVTGTSGIEGEQFFGPGTRLTVL.

The chain carries TRBV3-1 (or the pseudogene TRBV3-2) and TRBJ1-1; the D gene is possibly TRBD1 (5 bases). The length of the CDR3 is 16 residues. Germline V gene lookup returns CDR1 LGHDT and CDR2 YNNKEL (reference sequence). V lost 0 bases and J 0 bases, leaving 11 bases between the germline ends. The CDR3 region has the DNA TGTGCCAGCAGCCAAGATCCCGGGGCATTGAACACTGAAGCTTTCTTT. Translating it yields CASSQDPGALNTEAFF.

V usage is TRBV5-1 and J usage is TRBJ2-3, with 10 bases identical to TRBD2. This CDR3 has 16 amino acids. V trimming: 4 bases; J trimming: 2 bases; junction bases outside the gene matches: 7. Germline CDR1 reads SGHRS; CDR2 reads YFSETQ. CDR3 amino acids: CASSTGTSASTDTQYF. The CDR3 DNA is TGCGCCAGCAGCACAGGGACTAGCGCTTCCACAGATACGCAGTATTTT.

This clone was observed a single time. V and J are TRBV5-1 and TRBJ2-5, with D maybe TRBD2 (6 bases). The germline gives CDR1 SGHRS, CDR2 YFSETQ. This CDR3 is built from 15 residues. The V gene lost 5 bases and the J gene lost 5 bases, with 19 bases spanning the gap. This CDR3 is CASSHSGTPRETQYF. The CDR3 DNA reads TGCGCCAGCAGTCATTCCGGGACTCCTAGGGAGACCCAGTACTTC.

J is TRBJ2-7 and V is TRBV3-1 (or the pseudogene TRBV3-2), with D possibly matching TRBD2 (9 bases). In germline, CDR1 is LGHDT, CDR2 YNNKEL (reference sequence). There are 15 residues in the CDR3. Trimming removed 2 bases at V and 3 bases at J, with 14 bases between. This CDR3 is CASSQSSGTGYEQYF. DNA for the CDR3: TGTGCCAGCAGCCAATCTAGCGGGACAGGCTACGAGCAGTACTTC.

The chain recombines TRBV7-2 with TRBJ2-5; 9 nucleotides match TRBD1. The ends lost 5 bases at V and 9 bases at J; junction bases unmatched: 7. CDR1 and CDR2 from the germline V gene are SGHTA and FQGNSA. The CDR3 totals 13 residues. CDR3 bases: TGTGCCAGCAGCCACCCCGACAGGGGGGCCCAGTACTTC. Protein: CASSHPDRGAQYF.

The genes are TRBV5-1 and TRBJ2-2; the D gene is possibly TRBD1 (5 bases). Germline V gene sequence: CDR1 SGHRS, CDR2 YFSETQ. The CDR3 totals 14 residues. The ends were cut back, 2 bases at V and 3 bases at J, with 8 bases in the middle. The CDR3 protein is CASSFDSYTGELFF. The CDR3 bases are TGCGCCAGCAGCTTCGACAGTTACACCGGGGAGCTGTTTTTT.

The chain couples TRBV14 to TRBJ2-6, with 9 bases lining up with TRBD2. Losses at the gene ends were 4 bases for V and 2 bases for J; bases not matched to a gene: 3. The CDR3 is 16 amino acids. Germline loops: CDR1 SGHDN, CDR2 FVKESK. CDR3 residues: CASSPKRGAGANVLTF. CDR3 DNA sequence: TGTGCCAGCAGCCCAAAGCGGGGGGCTGGGGCCAACGTCCTGACTTTC.